The 24 T cell receptor beta chains below were found in one sample sequenced in a study of cytomegalovirus exposure and HLA in healthy donors. The assay was immunoSEQ multiplex PCR, and TCRdb's table has in-frame clones only and misses some. The sample has roughly 70,000 clones; approximately 80% are singletons. Sequenced input: PBMCs. These receptors originate from a young man in good health and CMV-seronegative.

The chain combines TRBV4-2 with TRBJ1-1; 8 bases are a match to TRBD1. In germline, CDR1 is LGHNA, CDR2 YNFKEQ. The CDR3 length is 16 residues. J was trimmed by 3 bases and V by 6 bases; bases with no gene match: 12. The CDR3 bases are TGTGCCAGCAGAACCGGACAGGGCTTGATGGACACTGAAGCTTTCTTT. This translates into CASRTGQGLMDTEAFF.

The chain recombines TRBV7-2 with TRBJ2-1; perhaps TRBD2 as D (5 bases). The CDR3 is made up of 16 amino acids. Trimming took 1 base from V and 3 from J, leaving 13 bases between them. The germline CDR1 and CDR2 sequences are SGHTA and FQGNSA. The CDR3 bases are TGTGCCAGCAGCTTAGATGCGCTAGGAGGCTACAATGAGCAGTTCTTC. Its protein product is CASSLDALGGYNEQFF.

This clone was counted a single time. The rearrangement joins TRBV11-2 to TRBJ2-5, with 11 bases matching TRBD2. CDR3 length: 16 residues. The germline CDR1 and CDR2 sequences are SGHAT and FQNNGV. V shed 7 bases and J 6 bases; nucleotides not matched to a gene: 13. CDR3 coding DNA: TGTGCCAGCAACCCTGGTAGCGGGGGGGCCGGGAAGACCCAGTACTTC. This translates into CASNPGSGGAGKTQYF.

This chain links TRBV28 with TRBJ2-1; 11 bases are shared with TRBD2. The V gene end was trimmed by 6 bases and the J gene end by 0 bases; junction bases not matched to a gene: 7. The V gene's germline CDR1 is MDHEN and CDR2 SYDVKM. The CDR3 totals 17 residues. The CDR3 loop is CASRLGTSGISYNEQFF. In DNA, the CDR3 is TGTGCCAGCAGACTCGGGACTAGCGGAATCTCCTACAATGAGCAGTTCTTC.

The chain uses TRBV5-1 and TRBJ2-3; 8 positions match TRBD2. From germline, CDR1 is SGHRS and CDR2 YFSETQ. The V gene end was trimmed by 4 bases and the J gene end by 3 bases; junction bases not matched to a gene: 7. This CDR3 has 15 residues. The CDR3 here is CASSLASGRTDTQYF. In DNA, the CDR3 is TGCGCCAGCAGCCTTGCTAGCGGGCGTACAGATACGCAGTATTTT.

The V call is TRBV18, the J call TRBJ2-5; D is ambiguous. The end of the DNA fits TRBJ2-7 better, so the J call may be wrong. CDR1 and CDR2 from the germline V gene are KGHSH and LQKENI. CDR3 length: 13 residues. The CDR3 protein is CASSPPSPNEQYF. The DNA for the CDR3 is TGTGCCAGCTCACCCCCCTCTCCGAACGAGCAGTACTTC.

V usage is TRBV7-9 and J usage is TRBJ2-4; D is possibly TRBD2 (6 bases). CDR3 size: 14 residues. Germline CDR1 is SEHNR and CDR2 is FQNEAQ (reference sequence). Between the trimmed V and J ends, which lost 5 bases and 8 bases, there was a span of 16 bases. CDR3 bases: TGTGCCAGCAGCCCGCGAGGAAGGGAGGACATTCAGTACTTC. Translating it yields CASSPRGREDIQYF.

V is TRBV21-1 and J is TRBJ2-7; the table assigns TRBD1, which was not confirmed against the DNA. TRBV21-1 is a known pseudogene. The CDR3 is 15 amino acids. The CDR3 region is CASSNVRALSYEQYV. CDR3 sequence (DNA): TGTGCCAGCAGCAATGTCAGGGCCCTCTCCTACGAGCAGTACGTC.

J is TRBJ2-3 and V is TRBV18; perhaps TRBD1 as D (6 bases). From germline, CDR1 is KGHSH and CDR2 LQKENI. This CDR3 contains 16 residues. Trimming pared 4 bases from V and 2 bases from J, leaving 16 bases between. The CDR3 DNA reads as TGTGCCAGCTCACTCCTCGACAGGAGCGACACAGATACGCAGTATTTT. It is translated as CASSLLDRSDTDTQYF.

The V and J genes are TRBV27 and TRBJ1-5; no clear D gene. Germline CDR1 reads MNHEY; CDR2 reads SMNVEV (reference sequence). Trimming removed 6 bases at V and 0 bases at J, with 9 bases between. The CDR3 is 14 residues long. DNA for the CDR3: TGTGCCAGCAGGACATCATATAGCAATCAGCCCCAGCATTTT. This encodes CASRTSYSNQPQHF.

The CDR3 DNA is TGTGCCAGCAGTTACTCCGCAGGACAGAAATCCTACGAGCAGTACTTC. Translating it yields CASSYSAGQKSYEQYF. V is TRBV6-5 and J is TRBJ2-7; possibly TRBD1 for D (6 bases). Trimming left V 0 bases short and J 1 base short, with 13 bases between. This CDR3 has 16 amino acids. Looked up from germline, CDR1 is MNHEY and CDR2 is SVGAGI.

The chain couples TRBV4-3 to TRBJ2-1, with 9 bases matching TRBD2. The CDR3 covers 20 residues. V gave up 0 bases and J gave up 1 base; unmatched junction bases: 13. Per the germline V gene, CDR1 is LGHNA and CDR2 is YSLEER. The CDR3 loop reads CASSQDFGTSRRGSYNEQFF. The CDR3 nucleotides read TGCGCCAGCAGCCAAGATTTTGGGACTAGCCGACGGGGGTCCTACAATGAGCAGTTCTTC.

The count of this clone is one. V gene TRBV5-1 combines with J gene TRBJ2-2; D is unresolved. The CDR3 spans 15 residues. Germline CDR1 is SGHRS and CDR2 is YFSETQ. Trimming shortened V by 0 bases and J by 5 bases, and 11 bases separated the two germline ends. In DNA, the CDR3 is TGCGCCAGCAGCTTGGCTCTTGGAGATACCGGGGAGCTGTTTTTT. Encoded protein: CASSLALGDTGELFF.

The V and J genes are TRBV5-8 and TRBJ1-2; the match to TRBD1 covers 8 bases. In germline, CDR1 is SGHTS, CDR2 YDEGEE. V shed 5 bases, J shed 4 bases, and the junction held 10 bases outside the gene matches. CDR3 length equals 15 residues. CDR3 in amino acids: CASRPVDRGSYGYTF. CDR3 sequence (DNA): TGTGCCAGCAGACCCGTCGACAGGGGCTCCTATGGCTACACCTTC.

The rearrangement uses TRBV27 and TRBJ2-7; TRBD1 aligns across 10 bases. The J segment lost 5 bases and the V segment lost 3 bases, leaving 4 bases of the junction unmatched. Germline CDR1 MNHEY, CDR2 SMNVEV (reference sequence). The CDR3 has 14 residues. The CDR3 is CASSFRDRGDEQYF. The DNA for the CDR3 is TGTGCCAGCAGTTTCCGGGACAGGGGTGACGAGCAGTACTTC.

CDR3 protein: CASSREREYEQYV. CDR3 coding DNA: TGTGCCAGCAGTAGGGAGCGAGAGTACGAGCAGTACGTC. The chain joins TRBV5-4 to TRBJ2-7; TRBD2 might be the D (5 bases). CDR3 length equals 13 residues. V lost 5 bases to trimming and J lost 4 bases, with 13 bases between them. In germline, CDR1 is SGHNT, CDR2 YYREEE (reference sequence).

The J gene is TRBJ1-4, the V gene TRBV28; 7 bases agree with TRBD1. There are 12 residues in the CDR3. The germline CDR1 and CDR2 sequences are MDHEN and SYDVKM. With V trimmed by 9 bases and J by 8 bases, 6 bases remained unmatched. Here the CDR3 reads CASWTGGEKLFF. In DNA form, the CDR3 reads TGTGCCAGTTGGACAGGAGGGGAAAAACTGTTTTTT.

The chain joins TRBV5-1 to TRBJ2-3, with 11 bases identical to TRBD2. V was clipped by 4 bases and J by 3 bases; unmatched bases: 10. Germline CDR1 reads SGHRS; CDR2 reads YFSETQ. The CDR3 is made up of 17 amino acids. As DNA, the CDR3 is TGCGCCAGCAGCCCAGACCTTAGCGGGGGGGGGACAGATACGCAGTATTTT. This codes for CASSPDLSGGGTDTQYF.

This chain joins TRBV4-2 and TRBJ2-3; TRBD2 might be the D (6 bases). The CDR3 extends over 14 amino acids. Germline V gene lookup returns CDR1 LGHNA and CDR2 YNFKEQ. The V gene lost 2 bases and the J gene lost 5 bases, with 11 bases spanning the gap. The CDR3 nucleotides are TGTGCCAGCAGCCAAACGGGAGTGGTAGATACGCAGTATTTT. Amino acids: CASSQTGVVDTQYF.

The chain joins TRBV18 to TRBJ1-1, with a possible D match to TRBD1 (5 bases). Between the trimmed V and J ends, which lost 3 bases and 3 bases, there was a span of 11 bases. This CDR3 has 14 residues. Germline V gene lookup returns CDR1 KGHSH and CDR2 LQKENI. In DNA, the CDR3 is TGTGCCAGCTCACCCCAGGGTTCGGACACTGAAGCTTTCTTT. Its translation is CASSPQGSDTEAFF.

The chain employs TRBV28 and TRBJ1-5; D unresolved. Germline CDR1 MDHEN, CDR2 SYDVKM. CDR3 length: 12 amino acids. V lost 8 bases to trimming and J lost 6 bases, with 11 bases between them. CDR3 region: CASWRRGQPQHF. The DNA for the CDR3 is TGTGCCAGCTGGAGGCGGGGTCAGCCCCAGCATTTT.

This rearrangement joins TRBV19 to TRBJ1-1, with D perhaps TRBD1 (5 bases). This CDR3 is built from 14 residues. From germline, CDR1 is LNHDA and CDR2 SQIVND (reference sequence). Trimming left V 0 bases short and J 10 bases short, with 15 bases between. CDR3 coding DNA: TGTGCCAGTAGTATAGAATCGACAGATGTAGGAGCTTTCTTT. Residues: CASSIESTDVGAFF.

This clone was recorded once. The chain carries TRBV5-1 and TRBJ2-6; D perhaps matches TRBD1 (6 bases). V was shortened by 3 bases and J by 8 bases, with 12 bases between the two germline ends. The CDR3 covers 14 residues. Germline assignment: CDR1 SGHRS and CDR2 YFSETQ. CDR3 coding DNA: TGCGCCAGCAGCTCTACAGGGAAACCCAACGTCCTGACTTTC. Protein product: CASSSTGKPNVLTF.

This clone was picked up a small number of times. V is TRBV5-4 and J is TRBJ2-1, with 12 bases matching TRBD2. V lost 1 base and J lost 0; bases outside the gene matches: 2. Germline V lookup: CDR1 SGHNT, CDR2 YYREEE (reference sequence). This CDR3 spans 17 amino acids. Here the CDR3 DNA reads TGTGCCAGCAGCTTGACTAGCGGGGGGAACTCCTACAATGAGCAGTTCTTC. This gives the protein CASSLTSGGNSYNEQFF.